This T cell receptor (beta chain) was identified during a study of long-term antiretroviral therapy in people with HIV (dated by TCRdb to the early 2020s). In the study overall: The earliest samples were collected about a decade before the 2015 WHO recommendation for immediate ART, when ART was typically delayed until CD4 counts fell. A retrospective serial study tested whether ART initiation and durable HIV suppression were associated with changes in peripheral blood TRB repertoire composition and diversity. From fewer than 35 adults with confirmed HIV infection, the cohort provided under 200 cryopreserved PBMC samples, gathered serially across a mean of around six years (range 1-12). About 40% of the 30 participants with HIV were female. Test extractions of a monoclonal T-cell line alongside fewer than 40 polyclonal samples showed no cross-contamination during QIAcube processing.

Turning to this clone: Which antigen it targets is not known. Per-base quality was not reported, and no clone a single base away is much larger than it.

Points the paper makes about the study in general: Expanded TRB clones identified before ART initiation dominated the repertoire across all time points, though the dominance fluctuated and decreased in many PLHIV after ART. Since PBMC availability was limited, sequencing covered only the TCR beta chain, with no alpha chain pairing. The samples were dated from about 2003 to 2018, and the ART regimens that were used may be less effective than current ART regimens. Starting ART was linked to a significant rise in TRB diversity, yet even after long-term ART the diversity remained significantly lower than in transplant donor controls. Narrower CDR3 length ranges were observed in HIV repertoires than in controls, and an antigen-experienced repertoire with only a slight naive shift after ART was suggested by the network structure. Because pre-ART samples had limited cell numbers, unsorted PBMC were profiled rather than sorted CD4+ and CD8+ T cells. Inferences about post-ART repertoire changes are limited because no data were available on ART adherence, viral resistance or therapy changes.

The immunoSEQ hsTCRB v3.0 assay was used at survey level resolution for TRB variable region sequencing. The targeted TRB sequencing depth was roughly 40,000-55,000 T-cell genomes per sample. Pooled TRB libraries were sequenced on an Illumina MiSeq with a v3 150-cycle kit. Per the source publication's procedure: Repertoire analysis was performed in R inside a reproducible Nextflow workflow that covered QC, data transformation and analysis. LymphoSeq2, an R package for exploring AIRR-Seq data, was used to implement the custom analyses. After excluding a few samples that yielded fewer than 5000 total TRB sequences, around 190 HIV repertoires remained for analysis. Among the 200 or so HIV repertoires that were kept, roughly 58 were collected before ART initiation and more than 120 were collected after ART initiation. Each repertoire was downsampled to 5000 TRB nucleotide sequences, and summary statistics were averaged across 100 downsampling iterations. TRB sequences were retained for analysis only if CDR3 regions of at least seven amino acids were present. Two measures captured diversity: a Shannon entropy-derived clonality score and the Gini coefficient. In the repertoire networks, any two of the top 5000 CDR3 amino acid sequences were connected whenever the two sequences differed by an edit distance of one. For TRB CDR3 amino acid sequences, GLIPH2 was used to predict antigen specificity groups and MHC restriction. To flag known associations with CMV, EBV, HIV or tissue antigens, CDR3 amino acid sequences were compared against VDJdb and McPAS-TCR. Pre-ART, post-ART and control groups were compared with Wilcoxon signed-rank tests and Holm-Bonferroni correction. TCRdb carries this immuneACCESS record with in-frame sequences only. Its versions omit some clonotypes, under half of them owing to an unresolved V gene in the studies checked, with the rest unexplained. V, J and clone size were drawn from that table, and D and trimming were deduced from the DNA. Counted in this sample were tens of thousands of clones; 90% of them appeared once. Roughly 4.3% of the sample is held by the ten biggest clonotypes.

V is pared back by 0 bases and J by 8 bases, with 14 bases lying between the germline termini. CDR1 and CDR2, looked up from the germline V gene, are SGHRS and YFSETQ. Reading from cysteine to phenylalanine, the CDR3 counts 14 amino acids. The read is trimmed to its CDR3 DNA, 42 bases read in frame from base 1. Inclusion was restricted to participants for whom at least one PBMC sample before ART initiation and at least two post-ART samples were available. Every participant with HIV received treatment in the United States of America. Before DNA extraction, cryopreserved samples of about 0.95-11 million PBMC were thawed and then washed. At the time of the earliest PBMC sample for each participant with HIV, ages ranged from roughly 23 to 55 years. Per participant, PBMC samples came from 1-4 timepoints prior to ART initiation and 2-8 timepoints following ART initiation, for a median of 7 samples. For every participant, serial HIV viral load, CD4+ T-cell count, ART history and demographic data were obtained. Genomic DNA was extracted from unsorted PBMC with a Qiagen kit on a QIAcube, with processing performed in batches of 12 samples.

The chain links TRBV5-1 with TRBJ1-2, with the D gene call left open. The clonotype comes from a woman between 40 and 50 years old with HIV. The sequencing used unsorted PBMCs, collected 5 to 5.5 years after starting antiretroviral therapy. The CDR3 region: CASSLDSSAEGYTF. The nucleotides read TGCGCCAGCAGCTTGGACAGTTCGGCGGAAGGCTACACCTTC.